This T cell receptor beta chain was recovered during a study of blood T cell repertoires in COVID-19. Study information: Samples taken during acute and convalescent COVID-19 were collected in the United States, Italy and Spain. PBMCs, B-cell-depleted T cells, or T cells provided the cDNA or gDNA that made up the material.

Participants' reported clinical history set cohort assignment. CDR1 ENHRY and CDR2 SYGVKD come from the germline V gene. The CDR3 sequence is 13 residues long. Trimming left V 10 bases short and J 1 base short, with 13 bases between. The data were produced by immunoSEQ multiplex PCR, yet TCRdb's version contains in-frame clones alone and is incomplete. The sample has a few hundred thousand clones; around 87% are singletons. This chain uses TRBV10-3 with TRBJ1-1, with D possibly being TRBD1 (6 bases). The origin of this receptor is a man younger than 40 who had recovered from COVID-19. Sequenced material: PBMCs or T cells enriched from blood (not recorded which). This chain's CDR3 is CASRSQGNTEAFF. The CDR3 DNA reads as TGTGCCAGCCGATCACAGGGGAACACTGAAGCTTTCTTT.